The table lists the clone carrying this TCR beta chain with many counts. Its antigen is not known. Trimming cost V 4 bases and J 5 bases, with 18 bases left between them. Germline V gene sequence: CDR1 MGHDK, CDR2 SYGVNS. The CDR3 is made up of 17 amino acids. By 5'RACE with 10-nucleotide random UMIs, the cDNA was made. MiXCR was run by TCRdb on the 5' RACE reads, yielding one entry per CDR3 protein. There are fewer than 35,000 distinct CDR3 sequences in the sample; about 13% occur only once, and about 2.5% lies in the top ten. This record belongs to a study of neurological immune-mediated disorders. Overall study results and limits: HTLV-1-associated myelopathy had the most TCR clonal expansion, and multiple sclerosis had the least, less than healthy controls.

Time point here: longitudinal time-point 2. Unsorted libraries used 2 million PBMCs kept at -80 degrees C. This chain uses TRBV25-1 with TRBJ1-6; D unresolved. The specimen sequenced was PBMCs. The source of this sequence is a woman between 35 and 50 years old in good health. The CDR3 DNA sequence: TGTGCCAGCAGTGGGAACCCAGGAGCTCGGGATAATTCACCCCTCCACTTT. Translation: CASSGNPGARDNSPLHF. The full variable domain, its missing parts supplied by reference TRBV25-1 and TRBJ1-6, is EADIYQTPRYLVIGTGKKITLECSQTMGHDKMYWYQQDPGMELHLIHYSYGVNSTEKGDLSSESTVSRIRTEHFPLTLESARPSHTSQYLCASSGNPGARDNSPLHFGNGTRLTVT.